This TCR beta chain was identified during a study of radiotherapy plus CTLA-4 blockade in lung cancer. Study outcomes and limitations: Early clone dynamics of blood T cells, plus interferon-beta, reportedly predicted response best.

Some clones are missing from TCRdb's copy, which holds only in-frame ones; the method was immunoSEQ multiplex PCR. The top ten hold 7.8% of the sample, which has tens of thousands of clones, roughly 84% seen once. As regards this clone: Its antigen is undetermined.

Patients with chemo-refractory metastatic non-small-cell lung cancer received focal radiation plus CTLA-4 blockade with ipilimumab. V lost 0 bases and J 4 bases, leaving 8 bases between the germline ends. CDR1 is KGHSH, CDR2 LQKENI, per germline. This CDR3 has 14 amino acids. This sequence joins TRBV18 and TRBJ2-3; D is perhaps TRBD2 (7 bases). Sequenced material: peripheral blood, taken from a patient treated with radiotherapy plus ipilimumab. The clonotype comes from a human donor with non-small cell lung cancer whose response to radiotherapy plus ipilimumab could not be evaluated. The CDR3 sequence: CASSPPGGPDTQYF. For the CDR3, the DNA is TGTGCCAGCTCACCACCGGGGGGGCCAGATACGCAGTATTTT. The full variable domain, in which reference TRBV18 and TRBJ2-3 provide the parts outside the CDR3, is NAGVMQNPRHLVRRRGQEARLRCSPMKGHSHVYWYRQLPEEGLKFMVYLQKENIIDESGMPKERFSAEFPKEGPSILRIQQVVRGDSAAYFCASSPPGGPDTQYFGPGTRLTVL.